This T cell receptor (beta chain) was captured in a study of shared clonotypes between healthy human individuals. Study-level information: Sampling drew on donors who were a couple of women and a few men aged 18 to 49.

Study observations and caveats: It was expected that sequencing depth would affect clonotype sharing among donors. Apart from blood, nothing was sampled; tissue repertoires likely differ. Naive CD4 clonotypes overlapped across a handful of donors at approximately 5.5%.

This CDR3 is 14 amino acids long. CDR1 is SSHAT and CDR2 is FNYEAQ in the germline V gene (reference sequence). The V and J ends lost 0 bases and 1 base respectively, with 6 bases between them. This table comes from immunoSEQ multiplex PCR, and its TCRdb copy is limited to in-frame clones, with some not included. The table records around 2.5 million clones, 93% of them present only once. On this clone: Antigen unknown.

The specimen sequenced was naive CD4+ T cells from PBMCs. Subset reported: CD45RA+ positively selected. This receptor was taken from a man aged 18 to 29 in good health. Some clones in this sample may be carry-over from other donors' samples. This chain links TRBV7-7 with TRBJ2-5, with a weak D call TRBD2 (5 bases). CDR3 sequence reads: CASSLAGSQETQYF. In DNA form, the CDR3 reads TGTGCCAGCAGCTTAGCAGGGAGCCAAGAGACCCAGTACTTC.